This is a list of T cell receptor beta chains from one sample in a study of T-cell memory formation after mild COVID-19. TCRdb itself ran the 5' RACE reads through MiXCR, one entry per CDR3 protein. This sample yields a few hundred thousand distinct CDR3 sequences, of which around 27% are seen a single time; around an eighth belongs to the top ten. Sequencing used PBMCs or a T cell subset sorted from them (not recorded which). The origin of the receptors is an adult woman who had mild COVID-19 (a few samples of this study predate the infection). Cell type and time point are not known. Each CDR3 is given without its conserved first and last residue. Each record gives: D gene, clone size, V gene, CDR3 protein. The D gene is left open where the match is weak. Clone size is not always given. Where it is, it says once, few, many or a class for expanded clones.

d_gene: -; abundance: -; v_gene: TRBV10-3; CDR3aa: AISASGRDGYT
d_gene: TRBD2; abundance: -; v_gene: TRBV29-1; CDR3aa: SVGGPREGLETQY
d_gene: -; abundance: few; v_gene: TRBV24-1; CDR3aa: ATSDAGRPNEQF
d_gene: TRBD1; abundance: few; v_gene: TRBV12-3/TRBV12-4; CDR3aa: ASSFGGTGGNQPQH
d_gene: -; abundance: -; v_gene: TRBV5-1; CDR3aa: ASSPSAGAREQY
d_gene: TRBD2; abundance: -; v_gene: TRBV7-2; CDR3aa: ASSRRGLGGYEQY
d_gene: -; abundance: -; v_gene: TRBV25-1; CDR3aa: ASSGTGKSTDTQY
d_gene: -; abundance: -; v_gene: TRBV7-9; CDR3aa: ASSPRVGIYGYT
d_gene: -; abundance: -; v_gene: TRBV20-1; CDR3aa: SASTGIYEQY
d_gene: -; abundance: -; v_gene: TRBV7-9; CDR3aa: ASSFLGAAGYQETQY
d_gene: -; abundance: few; v_gene: TRBV18; CDR3aa: ASSPPPRGHEQY
d_gene: -; abundance: -; v_gene: TRBV25-1; CDR3aa: ASSEASATDTQY
d_gene: TRBD1; abundance: -; v_gene: TRBV12-3/TRBV12-4; CDR3aa: ASSTPGGEGVF
d_gene: TRBD2; abundance: few; v_gene: TRBV7-9; CDR3aa: ASSRRTSGGGNEQF
d_gene: -; abundance: -; v_gene: TRBV18; CDR3aa: ASSPTVRVSGANVLT
d_gene: TRBD2; abundance: -; v_gene: TRBV7-2; CDR3aa: ASSLSGVIGDEQF
d_gene: -; abundance: few; v_gene: TRBV11-2; CDR3aa: ASSLVRFVTQY
d_gene: -; abundance: -; v_gene: TRBV6-5; CDR3aa: ASSYSRSWGNYGYT
d_gene: TRBD1; abundance: -; v_gene: TRBV5-1; CDR3aa: ASSPSPGLGQGSYEQY
d_gene: -; abundance: many; v_gene: TRBV9; CDR3aa: ASTAGATDTGELF
d_gene: TRBD1; abundance: few; v_gene: TRBV5-1; CDR3aa: ASSPGQDTDTQY
d_gene: TRBD1; abundance: few; v_gene: TRBV5-1; CDR3aa: ASGSGTGKVYEQY
d_gene: -; abundance: few; v_gene: TRBV24-1; CDR3aa: ATSDPGQLYGYT
d_gene: TRBD1; abundance: -; v_gene: TRBV5-1; CDR3aa: ASSFWENRGNTEAF
d_gene: TRBD2; abundance: few; v_gene: TRBV20-1; CDR3aa: SAIHSGGAGELF
d_gene: -; abundance: -; v_gene: TRBV5-8; CDR3aa: ASSLIGVGYGYT
d_gene: -; abundance: -; v_gene: TRBV5-1; CDR3aa: ASSPLGVITDTQY
d_gene: -; abundance: few; v_gene: TRBV6-2/TRBV6-3; CDR3aa: ASRSTLRLQH
d_gene: TRBD1; abundance: -; v_gene: TRBV20-1; CDR3aa: SASGTDAYEQY
d_gene: TRBD2; abundance: -; v_gene: TRBV7-3; CDR3aa: ASSLKLAGLDTQY
d_gene: TRBD1; abundance: -; v_gene: TRBV6-5; CDR3aa: ASSSAGGVGNQPQH
d_gene: -; abundance: few; v_gene: TRBV12-3/TRBV12-4; CDR3aa: ASTPSRAGTSLTEAF
d_gene: -; abundance: -; v_gene: TRBV5-4; CDR3aa: ASSLSLLAPGTDT
d_gene: -; abundance: -; v_gene: TRBV29-1; CDR3aa: STRLVPGETQY
d_gene: TRBD2; abundance: few; v_gene: TRBV20-1; CDR3aa: SASSAGTSGSHEQF
d_gene: -; abundance: many; v_gene: TRBV12-3/TRBV12-4; CDR3aa: ASSLTLNTEAF
d_gene: -; abundance: few; v_gene: TRBV25-1; CDR3aa: ASSVATTTEAF
d_gene: TRBD2; abundance: few; v_gene: TRBV4-3; CDR3aa: ASSHGTSGISSTDTQY
d_gene: -; abundance: -; v_gene: TRBV12-3/TRBV12-4; CDR3aa: ASSTQALALFGANVLT
d_gene: TRBD2; abundance: -; v_gene: TRBV6-5; CDR3aa: ASSYSETSGTYEQY
d_gene: -; abundance: -; v_gene: TRBV20-1; CDR3aa: SAQGTANNQPQH